This T cell receptor beta chain is from a study of blood T cell repertoires in COVID-19. Repertoires were generated with immunoSEQ multiplex PCR, while TCRdb's copy carries only in-frame clones and drops some. The sample shows some 130,000 clones, 86% of them seen only once. From germline, CDR1 is SEHNR and CDR2 FQNEAQ (reference sequence). The CDR3 has 16 amino acids. V shed 5 bases, J shed 0 bases, and the junction held 7 bases outside the gene matches. Sequenced: peripheral blood. This receptor was obtained from a woman aged 70-85 years with COVID-19, enrolled during active disease. This chain links TRBV7-9 with TRBJ1-1; 9 bases agree with TRBD1. The CDR3 spells CASSPGQGRVNTEAFF. CDR3 DNA: TGTGCCAGCAGCCCGGGACAGGGAAGAGTGAACACTGAAGCTTTCTTT. Full variable domain (remainder filled in from reference TRBV7-9 and TRBJ1-1): DTGVSQNPRHKITKRGQNVTFRCDPISEHNRLYWYRQTLGQGPEFLTYFQNEAQLEKSRLLSDRFSAERPKGSFSTLEIQRTEQGDSAMYLCASSPGQGRVNTEAFFGQGTRLTVV.